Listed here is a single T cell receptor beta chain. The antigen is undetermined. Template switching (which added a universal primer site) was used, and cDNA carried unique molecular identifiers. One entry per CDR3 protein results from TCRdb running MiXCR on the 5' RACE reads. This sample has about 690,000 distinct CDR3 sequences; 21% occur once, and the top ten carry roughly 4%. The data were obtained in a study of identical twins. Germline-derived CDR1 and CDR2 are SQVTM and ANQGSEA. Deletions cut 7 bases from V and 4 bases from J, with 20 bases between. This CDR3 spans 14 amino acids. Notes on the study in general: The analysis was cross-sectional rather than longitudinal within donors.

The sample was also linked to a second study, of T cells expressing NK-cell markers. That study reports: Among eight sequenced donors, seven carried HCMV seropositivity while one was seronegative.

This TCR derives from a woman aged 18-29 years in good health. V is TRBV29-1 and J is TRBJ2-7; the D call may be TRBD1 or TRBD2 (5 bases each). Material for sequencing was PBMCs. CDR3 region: CSAAPGTSPYEQYF. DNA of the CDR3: TGCAGCGCCGCTCCCGGGACCAGCCCTTACGAGCAGTACTTC.